A single sample is the source of the 16 T cell receptor beta chains below, sequenced in a study of blood T cell repertoires in COVID-19. The data were produced by immunoSEQ multiplex PCR, yet TCRdb's version contains in-frame clones alone and is incomplete. The table shows hundreds of thousands of clones, with under 95% occurring only once. Sequencing used PBMCs or T cells enriched from blood (not recorded which). Receptor source: a man aged 60 to 69 who had recovered from COVID-19.

The chain uses TRBV4-1 and TRBJ2-7; maybe TRBD2 (6 bases). Trimming cost V 2 bases and J 2 bases, with 7 bases left between them. There are 13 residues in the CDR3. Looked up from germline, CDR1 is MGHRA and CDR2 is YSYEKL. CDR3 amino acids: CASSQIAAYEQYF. As DNA, the CDR3 is TGCGCCAGCAGCCAAATAGCGGCCTACGAGCAGTACTTC.

J is TRBJ2-1 and V is TRBV9; D gene unclear. Trimming stripped 0 bases from V and 2 bases from J, with 9 bases between. Germline V gene lookup returns CDR1 SGDLS and CDR2 YYNGEE. This CDR3 is built from 15 residues. The CDR3 reads CASSVAEFTYNEQFF. The CDR3 coding sequence is TGTGCCAGCAGCGTAGCCGAGTTTACCTACAATGAGCAGTTCTTC.

The chain has TRBV7-6 and TRBJ1-5; D may be TRBD1 (5 bases). The CDR3 covers 16 residues. Germline values: CDR1 SGHVS, CDR2 FNYEAQ. V was shortened by 1 base and J by 1 base, with 11 bases between the two germline ends. The CDR3 DNA is TGTGCCAGCAGCTTAGGGACACGTGGGAGCAATCAGCCCCAGCATTTT. Encoded protein: CASSLGTRGSNQPQHF.

The chain combines TRBV5-4 with TRBJ2-2; 8 bases map to TRBD2. The germline gives CDR1 SGHNT, CDR2 YYREEE (reference sequence). The CDR3 is made up of 14 amino acids. V lost 6 bases to trimming and J lost 3 bases; unmatched junction nucleotides: 4. CDR3: CASTIAGHTGELFF. CDR3 coding DNA: TGTGCCAGCACCATAGCGGGACACACCGGGGAGCTGTTTTTT.

The V call is TRBV13, the J call TRBJ1-1; tentatively, D is TRBD1 (5 bases). V was trimmed by 3 bases and J by 4 bases, leaving 9 bases between them. The V gene's germline CDR1 is PRHDT and CDR2 FYEKMQ (reference sequence). This CDR3 is 13 amino acids long. CDR3 in DNA: TGTGCCAGCAGCTTTGGGGGGACCACTGAAGCTTTCTTT. It is translated as CASSFGGTTEAFF.

The chain employs TRBV11-2 and TRBJ1-1; possible D gene TRBD1, 5 bases. Germline lookup yields CDR1 SGHAT and CDR2 FQNNGV. The CDR3 sequence is 15 residues long. V was shortened by 0 bases and J by 1 base, with 9 bases between the two germline ends. The chain's CDR3 is CASSLDRARNTEAFF. As DNA, the CDR3 is TGTGCCAGCAGCTTAGACAGGGCGAGGAACACTGAAGCTTTCTTT.

The CDR3 DNA follows: TGTGCCAGCAGCTCATCGGTTAACACCGGGGAGCTGTTTTTT. Its translation: CASSSSVNTGELFF. This sequence joins TRBV11-3 and TRBJ2-2; D gene ambiguous. The CDR3 sequence is 14 residues long. Germline loops: CDR1 SGHNT, CDR2 YENEEA. Trimming took off 4 bases at V and 2 bases at J, with 8 bases between the two ends.

J is TRBJ1-1 and V is TRBV5-5, with D unresolved. The V end lost 4 bases, the J end lost 3 bases, and 13 bases lay between the germline ends. The CDR3 runs 14 residues. Per the germline V gene, CDR1 is SGHKS and CDR2 is YYEKEE (reference sequence). The CDR3 is CASSEYSGYTEAFF. CDR3 sequence (DNA): TGTGCCAGCAGCGAATATTCCGGGTACACTGAAGCTTTCTTT.

This chain connects TRBV27 to TRBJ1-6; tentative D call: TRBD1 (6 bases). Trimming cost V 7 bases and J 13 bases, with 20 bases left between them. The germline CDR1 and CDR2 sequences are MNHEY and SMNVEV (reference sequence). The CDR3 has 14 amino acids. CDR3 loop: CASMKRDTQGPLHF. CDR3 nucleotides: TGTGCCAGCATGAAAAGGGACACTCAAGGTCCCCTCCACTTT.

The chain links TRBV3-1 (or the pseudogene TRBV3-2) to TRBJ2-5, with 10 positions matching TRBD2. CDR1 is LGHDT and CDR2 is YNNKEL in the germline V gene (reference sequence). The CDR3 sequence is 16 residues long. Trimming removed 4 bases from V and 3 bases from J; junction bases left unmatched: 8. This CDR3 reads CASSLRSGGAKETQYF. CDR3 in DNA: TGTGCCAGCAGCCTTAGGAGCGGGGGGGCAAAAGAGACCCAGTACTTC.

The CDR3 coding sequence is TGTGCCACCAGCGAAACTCCGGGACAGGGGATCTACGAGCAGTACTTC. Residues: CATSETPGQGIYEQYF. The chain links TRBV24-1 to TRBJ2-7; 10 nucleotides match TRBD1. The CDR3 covers 16 residues. In germline, CDR1 is KGHDR, CDR2 SFDVKD. The V and J ends lost 7 bases and 3 bases, in that order; junction bases with no gene match: 11.

The chain combines TRBV5-5 with TRBJ1-2; 12 bases fit TRBD1. The CDR3 runs to 16 residues. Germline V gene sequence: CDR1 SGHKS, CDR2 YYEKEE (reference sequence). V gave up 4 bases and J gave up 2 bases; unmatched junction bases: 6. The CDR3 nucleotides are TGTGCCAGCAGCAAGGGACAGGGGGCCTCCAACTATGGCTACACCTTC. This translates into CASSKGQGASNYGYTF.

The V call is TRBV2, the J call TRBJ2-1; tentative D call: TRBD2 (5 bases). Germline values: CDR1 SNHLY, CDR2 FYNNEI. V was cut by 6 bases and J by 0 bases, with 12 bases left in between. The CDR3 contains 15 residues. The CDR3 sequence: CASRAGLGSYNEQFF. The CDR3 DNA is TGTGCCAGCAGGGCGGGCCTGGGCTCCTACAATGAGCAGTTCTTC. The full variable domain, in which reference TRBV2 and TRBJ2-1 provide the parts outside the CDR3, is EPEVTQTPSHQVTQMGQEVILRCVPISNHLYFYWYRQILGQKVEFLVSFYNNEISEKSEIFDDQFSVERPDGSNFTLKIRSTKLEDSAMYFCASRAGLGSYNEQFFGPGTRLTVL.

The J gene is TRBJ2-2, the V gene TRBV11-1, with 8 nucleotides matching TRBD2. CDR3 length: 14 residues. V was pared by 3 bases and J by 7 bases, with 4 bases of the junction left unmatched. Germline V gives CDR1 SGHAT, CDR2 FQDESV (reference sequence). The CDR3 region is CASSLSGSIGELFF. The DNA of the CDR3 is TGTGCCAGCAGCTTGAGCGGGAGCATCGGGGAGCTGTTTTTT. Drawing the rest from reference TRBV11-1 and TRBJ2-2, the complete variable domain is EAEVAQSPRYKITEKSQAVAFWCDPISGHATLYWYRQILGQGPELLVQFQDESVVDDSQLPKDRFSAERLKGVDSTLKIQPAELGDSAMYLCASSLSGSIGELFFGEGSRLTVL.

The rearrangement links TRBV5-1 to TRBJ2-2; D is unclear. The CDR3 is made up of 15 amino acids. Germline V gene data show CDR1 as SGHRS and CDR2 as YFSETQ. The ends were cut back, 0 bases at V and 6 bases at J, with 12 bases in the middle. The CDR3, as DNA: TGCGCCAGCAGCTTGGTTCCTAGTCCCCCCGGGGAGCTGTTTTTT. Its translation is CASSLVPSPPGELFF.

This clone has just one count. The chain has TRBV5-5 and TRBJ2-1, with D hard to call. CDR1 SGHKS and CDR2 YYEKEE come from the germline V gene (reference sequence). CDR3 length: 13 residues. Trimming shortened V by 0 bases and J by 4 bases, and 5 bases separated the two germline ends. The CDR3 DNA follows: TGTGCCAGCAGCTTGGGTCTGTACAATGAGCAGTTCTTC. Translation: CASSLGLYNEQFF.